This T cell receptor (beta chain) stems from a study of post-analysis software for immune sequencing data (dated by TCRdb to the mid-2010s). Looking at the study overall: The recorded disease courses included relapsing-remitting, secondary progressive and progressive-relapsing multiple sclerosis, and some patients had no subtype annotation. The patient repertoires were set against under 13 previously published healthy control repertoires from donors whose ages ranged from about 6 to 26 years. A subset of samples was prepared in parallel using single-end sample barcoding, then pooled and co-amplified after Illumina adapter ligation. Study-level results and caveats: Strong co-clustering of samples prepared in the same batch was shown by direct clustering with F measure, prompting a batch-effect correction. Compared with controls, multiple sclerosis patients had significantly lower normalized Chao1 diversity, a finding suggesting substantial peripheral T-cell clonal expansion. Patients showed significantly higher frequencies than controls for roughly 5 TRBV segments, among them TRBV5-6, TRBV5-1 and TRBV20-1. The control group was slightly older than the multiple sclerosis patient group.

To demonstrate the VDJtools post-analysis software, the study profiled TCR beta repertoires from the peripheral blood of 13 young patients with multiple sclerosis. Multiple sclerosis patients were children and adolescents aged roughly 6 to 17 years. The library was obtained by PCR. Sequencing took place on an Illumina HiSeq 2500. To reduce PCR and sequencing biases, unique molecular identifiers were built into the TCR beta cDNA libraries. Approximately 500,000 cDNA molecules were obtained for every 1 to 10 million input T cells, so each molecule roughly corresponded to one T cell. The patient libraries were prepared and sequenced with the same protocol used for the earlier healthy control dataset. Samples belonging to the same batch were prepared together, multiplexed and sequenced on a shared HiSeq lane. The paper's data handling went like this. MIGEC handled the raw barcoded reads, throwing out single-read molecular identifier groups before consensus assembly and CDR3 extraction. Clonotype tables were post-analysed with VDJtools, and diversity was normalized by down-sampling all datasets to the smallest sample size. Repertoire overlap clustering matched CDR3 amino acid but not nucleotide sequences to correct batch-related cross-sample contamination. TCRdb's own reprocessing of the public reads used fastp at Q25 and MiXCR and kept productive beta chains. All rows with the same CDR3 protein become a single entry with the most common DNA and genes. The V and J calls and clone size are TCRdb's, not the authors'. In this sample the table shows about 800,000 distinct CDR3 sequences, roughly 29% of which occur a single time. Roughly 0.54% of the sample comes from the top ten.

In the case of this clonotype: The antigen this receptor binds is unknown. Per-base quality was not reported, and no clone a single base away is much larger than it.

The CDR3 runs 13 residues from the cysteine to the phenylalanine. The sequence is cut down to CDR3 DNA, 39 bases in frame from base 1. The germline V end is reduced by 6 bases and the J end by 15 bases; junction bases left unmatched: 16. The germline V gene supplies CDR1 SQVTM and CDR2 ANQGSEA. The V and J genes are TRBV29-1 and TRBJ2-1; 8 bases in between match TRBD2. Input material: blood. The receptor was derived from a girl aged 10 to 17 with multiple sclerosis. CDR3 region: CSVKREGTRVLFF. The sequenced DNA is TGCAGCGTAAAAAGGGAGGGGACTAGAGTCTTGTTCTTC.